These 8 T cell receptor beta chains came from one sample sequenced in a study of beta chain features in type 1 diabetes. These receptors have no known antigen. TCRB transcripts that were expressed got sequenced, as all of the isolated RNA had been reverse transcribed. Profiling relied on immunoSEQ multiplex PCR, and the TCRdb table lists in-frame clones only, not all of them. The profile covers some 190,000 clones, with approximately 8.4% appearing a single time and about 0.5% taken by the ten largest. General study results and limits: Researchers report that Type 1 diabetes patients had moderately but significantly shorter TCRB CDR3s across all four CD4+ subsets.

The material sequenced was central memory CD4+ T cells from blood. The origin of the receptors is a man aged 18 to 29 with type 1 diabetes.

This sequence joins TRBV4-3 and TRBJ2-2; 7 positions agree with TRBD1. CDR1 and CDR2 from the germline V gene are LGHNA and YSLEER. J lost 5 bases, V lost 4 bases, and 7 bases had no gene match. The CDR3 has 15 amino acids. The CDR3 DNA reads as TGCGCCAGCAGCCCCACAGGGGTAGGAACCGGGGAGCTGTTTTTT. It encodes CASSPTGVGTGELFF.

This clone was counted between two and nine times. The chain carries TRBV28 and TRBJ2-1; 9 positions match TRBD2. J was trimmed by 0 bases and V by 4 bases; bases with no gene match: 13. CDR3 length: 19 amino acids. CDR1 is MDHEN and CDR2 is SYDVKM in the germline V gene. CDR3 residues: CASSSGGIVAGASYNEQFF. The CDR3 DNA follows: TGTGCCAGCAGTTCGGGTGGGATAGTAGCGGGGGCCTCCTACAATGAGCAGTTCTTC.

This clone was found a few times. The chain couples TRBV7-2 to TRBJ1-6; D remains unclear. V was clipped by 0 bases and J by 9 bases, with 9 bases between them. The CDR3 is 14 amino acids. The V gene's germline CDR1 is SGHTA and CDR2 FQGNSA. CDR3 protein: CASSLASIISPLHF. Written as DNA, the CDR3 is TGTGCCAGCAGCTTAGCGAGTATAATTTCACCCCTCCACTTT.

The chain employs TRBV7-2 and TRBJ1-6; 7 positions match TRBD1. The CDR3 spans 14 residues. The ends lost 0 bases at V and 10 bases at J; junction bases unmatched: 3. Germline V gene data show CDR1 as SGHTA and CDR2 as FQGNSA. The CDR3 protein is CASSLAGGGSPLHF. The CDR3 bases are TGTGCCAGCAGCTTAGCAGGGGGCGGATCACCCCTCCACTTT.

The chain combines TRBV6-6 with TRBJ2-7; 11 bases are a match to TRBD1. CDR3 length equals 14 residues. CDR1 MNHNY and CDR2 SVGAGI come from the germline V gene (reference sequence). V lost 7 bases, J lost 3 bases, and 5 bases stayed unmatched. The CDR3 DNA reads TGTGCCAGCACCTCCGGGACAGGGGGCTACGAGCAGTACTTC. Residues: CASTSGTGGYEQYF.

In this sample, this clone turned up many times. The chain couples TRBV7-9 to TRBJ2-1; 7 bases fit TRBD1. Germline-derived CDR1 and CDR2 are SEHNR and FQNEAQ (reference sequence). This CDR3 comprises 14 residues. Trimming at V came to 3 bases and at J to 9 bases, leaving 8 bases not matched to a gene. CDR3 in amino acids: CASSFGAKGAEQFF. Written as DNA, the CDR3 is TGTGCCAGCAGCTTTGGAGCGAAGGGGGCTGAGCAGTTCTTC. Variable domain in full (rest from reference TRBV7-9 and TRBJ2-1): DTGVSQNPRHKITKRGQNVTFRCDPISEHNRLYWYRQTLGQGPEFLTYFQNEAQLEKSRLLSDRFSAERPKGSFSTLEIQRTEQGDSAMYLCASSFGAKGAEQFFGPGTRLTVL.

The V call is TRBV6-5, the J call TRBJ2-5, with D possibly being TRBD2 (5 bases). Trimming removed 6 bases at V and 5 bases at J, with 16 bases between. Germline loops: CDR1 MNHEY, CDR2 SVGAGI. CDR3 length equals 14 residues. The CDR3 loop is CASRRASPSETQYF. Written as DNA, the CDR3 is TGTGCCAGCAGGAGGGCGAGCCCCTCGGAGACCCAGTACTTC.

This clone was seen more than once but under ten times. The chain uses TRBV19 and TRBJ1-2, with D possibly matching TRBD1 (6 bases). Germline-derived CDR1 and CDR2 are LNHDA and SQIVND (reference sequence). This CDR3 has 14 residues. V was shortened by 5 bases and J by 5 bases, with 15 bases between the two germline ends. Written as DNA, the CDR3 is TGTGCCAGTAGTTTCTCGACAGGAGGATATGGCTACACCTTC. Translated: CASSFSTGGYGYTF.